This entry lists 5 T cell receptor beta chains sequenced from one sample in a study of blood T cells in healthy people across ages. The use of a sample-barcoded 5' primer and a J-beta primer mix characterized a second PCR of about 6 to 12 cycles. TCRdb recomputed calls from the 5' RACE reads with MiXCR, one row per CDR3 protein. Of under 1,100,000 distinct CDR3 sequences in the sample, about 25% were seen once. These data also formed part of another study, on T cells of mothers and their children.

Sequenced: blood. Receptors were obtained from a girl aged 2-15 years in good health.

The rearrangement links TRBV6-5 to TRBJ1-5; D is unresolved. With 4 bases removed from V and 5 bases from J, the gap between germline ends came to 12 bases. CDR1 is MNHEY, CDR2 SVGAGI, per germline. The CDR3 totals 14 residues. CDR3 nucleotides: TGTGCCAGCAGTTGGGCCGGGCCGGATCAGCCCCAGCATTTT. It translates to CASSWAGPDQPQHF.

V is TRBV12-3 or TRBV12-4 and J is TRBJ1-4; TRBD1 agrees at 7 bases. This CDR3 region has 14 residues. Trimming took 5 bases from V and 3 from J; bases not matched to a gene: 3. The CDR3 is CASSTGAANEKLFF. In nucleotides, the CDR3 is TGTGCCAGCAGTACAGGGGCCGCTAATGAAAAACTGTTTTTT.

This sequence joins TRBV29-1 and TRBJ1-2; TRBD1 aligns across 7 bases. V dropped 6 bases and J dropped 4; count of bases not matched to a gene: 8. The germline V gene encodes CDR1 SQVTM and CDR2 ANQGSEA. The CDR3 is 13 residues long. The CDR3 bases are TGCAGCGTCGCTGACAGGGCAGGCTATGGCTACACCTTC. It encodes CSVADRAGYGYTF.

This rearrangement joins TRBV4-1 to TRBJ2-4; D remains unclear. Trimming stripped 4 bases from V and 0 bases from J, with 13 bases between. CDR3 length equals 16 residues. The germline V gene encodes CDR1 MGHRA and CDR2 YSYEKL. CDR3 sequence (DNA): TGCGCCAGCAGCCCATCCGAGGTTCTAGCCAAAAACATTCAGTACTTC. This codes for CASSPSEVLAKNIQYF.

The rearrangement joins TRBV10-3 to TRBJ2-3; D is uncertain. The CDR3 loop spans 14 amino acids. V lost 6 bases to trimming and J lost 0 bases, with 10 bases between them. Germline values: CDR1 ENHRY, CDR2 SYGVKD. CDR3 in amino acids: CAIRAASSTDTQYF. The CDR3 nucleotides read TGTGCCATCAGAGCTGCTAGTAGCACAGATACGCAGTATTTT.